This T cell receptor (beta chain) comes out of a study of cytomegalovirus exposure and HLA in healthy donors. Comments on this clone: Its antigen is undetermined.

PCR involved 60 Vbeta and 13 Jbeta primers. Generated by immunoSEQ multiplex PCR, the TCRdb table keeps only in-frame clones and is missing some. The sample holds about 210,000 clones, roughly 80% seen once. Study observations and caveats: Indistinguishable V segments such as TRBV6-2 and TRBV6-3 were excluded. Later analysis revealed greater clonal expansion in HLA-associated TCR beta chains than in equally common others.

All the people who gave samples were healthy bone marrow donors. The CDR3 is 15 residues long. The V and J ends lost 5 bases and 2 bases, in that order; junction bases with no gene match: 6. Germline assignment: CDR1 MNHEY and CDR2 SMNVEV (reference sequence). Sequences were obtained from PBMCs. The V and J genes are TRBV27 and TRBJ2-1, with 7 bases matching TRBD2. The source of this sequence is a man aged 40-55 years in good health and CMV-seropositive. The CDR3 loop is CASSALAVAYNEQFF. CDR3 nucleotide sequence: TGTGCCAGCAGTGCCCTAGCGGTTGCCTACAATGAGCAGTTCTTC.